The 19 T cell receptor beta chains below were found in one sample sequenced in a study of cytomegalovirus exposure and HLA in healthy donors listed by TCRdb under 2017. The receptor library was made with the immunoSEQ multiplex PCR assay. A mixture of 60 forward primers for TCR Vbeta segments and 13 reverse primers for TCR Jbeta segments was used in the multiplex PCR. The table comes from immuneACCESS by way of TCRdb, which keeps in-frame sequences with V and J called. Part of the clones is missing from these tables; in studies checked, under half for an unresolved V gene and the rest for unknown reasons. The sample table contains some 150,000 clones; only one count was recorded for 82% of them. The top ten hold about 6.4% of the sample. The sample was PBMCs. All receptors come from a woman between 45 and 65 years old in good health and CMV-seropositive.

The V and J genes are TRBV5-6 and TRBJ2-7; D might be TRBD2 (5 bases). The CDR3 spans 13 residues. Germline CDR1 reads SGHDT; CDR2 reads YYEEEE. Trimming pared 3 bases from V and 5 bases from J, leaving 12 bases between. CDR3 nucleotides: TGTGCCAGCAGCTACGGACTCGACCACGAGCAGTACTTC. Amino acids: CASSYGLDHEQYF.

V is TRBV30 and J is TRBJ1-2; a weak D match, TRBD1 (6 bases). The V gene lost 8 bases and the J gene lost 6 bases, with 19 bases spanning the gap. There are 13 residues in the CDR3. Germline lookup yields CDR1 GTSNPN and CDR2 SVGIG (reference sequence). In DNA, the CDR3 is TGTGCCCTCTACAGGGCAGGAAAGGATGGCTACACCTTC. This codes for CALYRAGKDGYTF.

The V call is TRBV18, the J call TRBJ1-1; D not certain. CDR3 size: 14 residues. Trimming stripped 5 bases from V and 5 bases from J, with 15 bases between. Germline CDR1 and CDR2: KGHSH and LQKENI. The CDR3 reads CASSFSGARTEAFF. The CDR3 region has the DNA TGTGCCAGCTCATTTTCTGGAGCTCGGACTGAAGCTTTCTTT.

The chain joins TRBV5-1 to TRBJ1-4, with 10 bases that match TRBD1. The CDR3 length is 15 residues. The V and J ends lost 6 bases and 7 bases, in that order; junction bases with no gene match: 9. Germline CDR1 reads SGHRS; CDR2 reads YFSETQ. In nucleotides, the CDR3 is TGCGCCAGCACCGAGACAGGGGGCACTGGTGAAAAACTGTTTTTT. Protein sequence: CASTETGGTGEKLFF.

The rearrangement links TRBV5-1 to TRBJ2-3, with 8 bases that match TRBD1. Germline V gives CDR1 SGHRS, CDR2 YFSETQ. The V gene end was trimmed by 4 bases and the J gene end by 0 bases; junction bases not matched to a gene: 7. This CDR3 contains 16 residues. In DNA, the CDR3 is TGCGCCAGCAGCAGTACAGGGGGGCCTAGCACAGATACGCAGTATTTT. This encodes CASSSTGGPSTDTQYF.

This chain uses TRBV7-9 with TRBJ2-7; D gene uncertain. Germline loops: CDR1 SEHNR, CDR2 FQNEAQ (reference sequence). CDR3 length equals 15 residues. V was cut by 2 bases and J by 0 bases, with 11 bases left in between. The CDR3 nucleotides are TGTGCCAGCAGCTTAACTTCGTTTCCCTCCTACGAGCAGTACTTC. This sequence encodes CASSLTSFPSYEQYF.

The J gene is TRBJ2-3, the V gene TRBV5-4; D is possibly TRBD1 (5 bases). Deletions cut 0 bases from V and 0 bases from J, with 11 bases between. Germline loops: CDR1 SGHNT, CDR2 YYREEE (reference sequence). The length of the CDR3 is 16 residues. In DNA, the CDR3 is TGTGCCAGCAGCTTGGTTAGGGGATCCAGCACAGATACGCAGTATTTT. It translates to CASSLVRGSSTDTQYF.

This chain links TRBV7-9 with TRBJ1-5; 8 positions match TRBD1. V was pared by 4 bases and J by 1 base, with 3 bases of the junction left unmatched. There are 15 residues in the CDR3. CDR1 and CDR2 (germline): SEHNR, FQNEAQ (reference sequence). CDR3 loop: CASSSDRESNQPQHF. CDR3 bases: TGTGCCAGCAGCTCGGACAGGGAAAGCAATCAGCCCCAGCATTTT.

The chain recombines TRBV27 with TRBJ2-7, with a tentative D call TRBD2 (6 bases). Germline V gene data show CDR1 as MNHEY and CDR2 as SMNVEV (reference sequence). Deletions cut 2 bases from V and 0 bases from J, with 8 bases between. The CDR3 is made up of 14 amino acids. The CDR3 spells CASSLGGTSYEQYF. CDR3 bases: TGTGCCAGCAGTTTAGGGGGGACCTCCTACGAGCAGTACTTC.

There are a few counts of this clone. The chain employs TRBV14 and TRBJ1-2; D uncertain. Germline V gene sequence: CDR1 SGHDN, CDR2 FVKESK. Trimming shortened V by 1 base and J by 2 bases, and 8 bases separated the two germline ends. The CDR3 has 14 residues. The DNA for the CDR3 is TGTGCCAGCAGCCAAGTAGGCAGGAACTATGGCTACACCTTC. Protein sequence: CASSQVGRNYGYTF.

The rearrangement joins TRBV6-6 to TRBJ2-7, with D maybe TRBD1 (5 bases). CDR1 is MNHNY, CDR2 SVGAGI, per germline (reference sequence). CDR3 length: 14 amino acids. V was shortened by 2 bases and J by 4 bases, with 12 bases between the two germline ends. CDR3 in amino acids: CASSYPGHPYEQYF. CDR3 bases: TGTGCCAGCAGTTACCCCGGACACCCGTACGAGCAGTACTTC.

This sequence joins TRBV7-3 and TRBJ2-3; maybe TRBD1 (6 bases). The CDR3 consists of 12 residues. Germline-derived CDR1 and CDR2 are SGHTA and FQGTGA. V gave up 7 bases and J gave up 6 bases, with 11 bases separating them. The CDR3 bases are TGTGCCAGCAACAATGGGGGCGATACGCAGTATTTT. Protein: CASNNGGDTQYF.

This rearrangement joins TRBV7-3 to TRBJ2-3, with TRBD1 matching over 7 bases. This CDR3 has 14 residues. The germline CDR1 and CDR2 sequences are SGHTA and FQGTGA. The V and J ends lost 5 bases and 8 bases, in that order; junction bases with no gene match: 10. The CDR3 here is CASSPTGFSSTQYF. The CDR3 coding sequence is TGTGCCAGCAGCCCGACAGGGTTCAGCTCTACGCAGTATTTT.

The rearrangement joins TRBV5-1 to TRBJ1-1; 7 bases are a match to TRBD1. Looked up from germline, CDR1 is SGHRS and CDR2 is YFSETQ. With V trimmed by 4 bases and J by 1 base, 7 bases remained unmatched. This CDR3 spans 15 amino acids. CDR3 sequence (DNA): TGCGCCAGCAGCCCGAGACAGGGAGCGAACACTGAAGCTTTCTTT. Its translation is CASSPRQGANTEAFF.

The rearrangement links TRBV2 to TRBJ1-5; 7 bases line up with TRBD1. CDR3 length equals 14 residues. Germline CDR1 and CDR2: SNHLY and FYNNEI. The V segment lost 4 bases and the J segment 3 bases; nucleotides outside the gene matches: 3. CDR3: CASSGDRVNQPQHF. The CDR3 DNA is TGTGCCAGCAGTGGTGACAGGGTCAATCAGCCCCAGCATTTT. The complete variable domain, with remaining parts taken from reference TRBV2 and TRBJ1-5, reads EPEVTQTPSHQVTQMGQEVILRCVPISNHLYFYWYRQILGQKVEFLVSFYNNEISEKSEIFDDQFSVERPDGSNFTLKIRSTKLEDSAMYFCASSGDRVNQPQHFGDGTRLSIL.

The chain recombines TRBV28 with TRBJ2-1; TRBD1 aligns across 9 bases. The CDR3 is 16 amino acids. Germline lookup yields CDR1 MDHEN and CDR2 SYDVKM. The ends lost 6 bases at V and 9 bases at J; junction bases unmatched: 15. The CDR3 sequence: CASRPALGGQGREQFF. In DNA, the CDR3 is TGTGCCAGCAGGCCAGCTCTAGGCGGACAGGGGCGTGAGCAGTTCTTC.

The chain carries TRBV20-1 and TRBJ2-3; 7 nucleotides agree with TRBD2. The V segment lost 7 bases and the J segment 12 bases; nucleotides outside the gene matches: 10. Looked up from germline, CDR1 is DFQATT and CDR2 is SNEGSKA (reference sequence). This CDR3 is 11 amino acids long. For the CDR3, the DNA is TGCAGTGTTGGAACGAGCGGGGCTCAGTATTTT. This sequence encodes CSVGTSGAQYF.

This sequence joins TRBV7-9 and TRBJ1-6; TRBD1 might be the D (5 bases). Trimming left V 7 bases short and J 7 bases short, with 8 bases between. The germline CDR1 and CDR2 sequences are SEHNR and FQNEAQ (reference sequence). This CDR3 has 12 amino acids. DNA of the CDR3: TGTGCCAGCACGCGGGGGAATTCACCCCTCCACTTT. Translated, it gives CASTRGNSPLHF.

This chain connects TRBV9 to TRBJ2-5; TRBD2 agrees at 8 bases. The CDR3 has 15 amino acids. Germline values: CDR1 SGDLS, CDR2 YYNGEE. V shed 3 bases and J 4 bases; nucleotides not matched to a gene: 8. CDR3 amino acids: CASSGGGAGGETQYF. CDR3 sequence (DNA): TGTGCCAGCAGCGGGGGTGGCGCGGGGGGAGAGACCCAGTACTTC.